Below, 24 T cell receptor beta chains from the same sample are listed, as sequenced in a study of lymphopenia after photon versus proton radiotherapy. Assay used: immunoSEQ multiplex PCR; TCRdb lists only in-frame clones, some missing. The table includes 150,000 to 200,000 clones, about 88% detected once. Specimen: peripheral blood, collected from a patient treated with photon-based radiotherapy. The source of these receptors is a man aged 45-65 years with gastric cancer.

This clone was counted once. CDR3 residues: CASSLSIRGAGEQYF. For the CDR3, the DNA is TGTGCCAGCAGTTTATCGATTCGGGGAGCGGGTGAGCAGTACTTC. The chain uses TRBV27 and TRBJ2-7; weak D call: TRBD2 (6 bases). The CDR3 contains 15 residues. V dropped 0 bases and J dropped 7 bases, with 16 bases sitting between them. The germline V gene encodes CDR1 MNHEY and CDR2 SMNVEV (reference sequence).

The genes are TRBV2 and TRBJ2-7; possibly TRBD1 or TRBD2 for D (6 bases each). Germline CDR1 is SNHLY and CDR2 is FYNNEI. Trimming removed 11 bases at V and 0 bases at J, with 17 bases between. The CDR3 length is 14 residues. CDR3 DNA sequence: TGTGCCTCAGGAAGGGGGGCGAACTCCTACGAGCAGTACTTC. Protein sequence: CASGRGANSYEQYF.

The chain couples TRBV6-1 to TRBJ2-7; D may be TRBD1 (6 bases). CDR1 and CDR2 (germline): MNHNS, SASEGT. V was pared by 6 bases and J by 1 base, with 16 bases between. There are 15 residues in the CDR3. CDR3 sequence: CASSALRGVSYEQYF. DNA of the CDR3: TGTGCCAGCAGCGCGCTCAGGGGAGTTTCCTACGAGCAGTACTTC.

V is TRBV7-2 and J is TRBJ2-7, with 7 bases identical to TRBD1. V lost 1 base, J lost 3 bases, and 3 bases stayed unmatched. CDR1 SGHTA and CDR2 FQGNSA come from the germline V gene. This CDR3 has 14 residues. The CDR3 loop is CASSLDRGVYEQYF. DNA for the CDR3: TGTGCCAGCAGCTTAGACAGGGGAGTCTACGAGCAGTACTTC.

The chain is built from TRBV7-9 and TRBJ2-3; D gene uncertain. Germline V gives CDR1 SEHNR, CDR2 FQNEAQ (reference sequence). The CDR3 covers 13 residues. V lost 0 bases, J lost 4 bases, and 5 bases lay in between. The CDR3 reads CASSLALADTQYF. The CDR3 DNA is TGTGCCAGCAGCTTAGCCTTAGCAGATACGCAGTATTTT.

A word on this clone: Different DNA sequences within this sample yield the same CDR3. The chain couples TRBV19 to TRBJ2-3; 10 bases line up with TRBD2. The junction had 1 base not matched to a gene; V was cut back by 9 bases and J by 1 base. Germline CDR1 LNHDA, CDR2 SQIVND (reference sequence). This CDR3 contains 13 residues. The CDR3 spells CASGTSGTDTQYF. The DNA of the CDR3 is TGTGCCAGCGGGACTAGCGGCACAGATACGCAGTATTTT. Drawing the rest from reference TRBV19 and TRBJ2-3, the complete variable domain is DGGITQSPKYLFRKEGQNVTLSCEQNLNHDAMYWYRQDPGQGLRLIYYSQIVNDFQKGDIAEGYSVSREKKESFPLTVTSAQKNPTAFYLCASGTSGTDTQYFGPGTRLTVL.

V usage is TRBV9 and J usage is TRBJ2-7; D is perhaps TRBD1 (7 bases). The CDR3 has 15 amino acids. Germline-derived CDR1 and CDR2 are SGDLS and YYNGEE. Trimming pared 0 bases from V and 2 bases from J, leaving 12 bases between. The CDR3 protein is CASSVARGDTYEQYF. DNA of the CDR3: TGTGCCAGCAGCGTAGCCAGGGGGGATACCTACGAGCAGTACTTC.

The chain is built from TRBV7-2 and TRBJ2-5; 8 bases line up with TRBD2. From germline, CDR1 is SGHTA and CDR2 FQGNSA. J gave up 4 bases and V 8 bases, and 3 bases lay outside the gene matches. This CDR3 region has 12 residues. Here the CDR3 reads CASGTRVETQYF. CDR3 nucleotide sequence: TGTGCCAGCGGGACTAGAGTAGAGACCCAGTACTTC.

The V gene is TRBV27, the J gene TRBJ2-1; 10 nucleotides match TRBD2. Germline lookup yields CDR1 MNHEY and CDR2 SMNVEV (reference sequence). The CDR3 loop spans 17 amino acids. Unmatched junction bases numbered 10, after V lost 4 bases and J lost 4 bases. This CDR3 is CASSSLTGTSVYNEQFF. CDR3 nucleotides: TGTGCCAGCAGTTCCCTAACCGGGACTAGCGTATACAATGAGCAGTTCTTC.

The chain carries TRBV5-6 and TRBJ2-7; 10 bases line up with TRBD2. The CDR3 has 17 residues. The junction had 16 bases not matched to a gene; V was cut back by 3 bases and J by 7 bases. Germline V lookup: CDR1 SGHDT, CDR2 YYEEEE. The CDR3 region is CASSSLSMGAGGKEQYF. The CDR3 nucleotides are TGTGCCAGCAGCTCCCTTTCTATGGGAGCGGGAGGGAAGGAGCAGTACTTC.

The J gene is TRBJ2-3, the V gene TRBV7-6, with a weak D call TRBD1 (6 bases). The V and J ends lost 1 base and 4 bases respectively, with 12 bases between them. CDR1 is SGHVS and CDR2 is FNYEAQ in the germline V gene. The CDR3 is 15 residues long. CDR3 region: CASSLEDAGADTQYF. The CDR3 nucleotides read TGTGCCAGCAGCTTAGAGGATGCAGGGGCAGATACGCAGTATTTT. The full variable domain, with the rest looked up from reference TRBV7-6 and TRBJ2-3, is GAGVSQSPRYKVTKRGQDVALRCDPISGHVSLYWYRQALGQGPEFLTYFNYEAQQDKSGLPNDRFSAERPEGSISTLTIQRTEQRDSAMYRCASSLEDAGADTQYFGPGTRLTVL.

V is TRBV6-4 and J is TRBJ2-2; 7 nucleotides agree with TRBD1. The J segment lost 0 bases and the V segment lost 4 bases, leaving 2 bases of the junction unmatched. The CDR3 has 15 residues. Germline loops: CDR1 MRHNA, CDR2 SNTAGT. DNA for the CDR3: TGTGCCAGCAGTGTGGGACAGTCGAACACCGGGGAGCTGTTTTTT. This encodes CASSVGQSNTGELFF.

As to this clone: The junction differs from germline at one of its ends, possibly a read error. V and J are TRBV6-1 and TRBJ2-4; 8 nucleotides line up with TRBD2. This CDR3 comprises 13 residues. Germline lookup yields CDR1 MNHNS and CDR2 SASEGT. The CDR3 DNA follows: TGTGCCAGCAGCGAAGCGGGAGAAAACATTCAGTACTTC. Protein: CASSEAGENIQYF.

The chain has TRBV5-1 and TRBJ1-1, with D perhaps TRBD1 (5 bases). This CDR3 region has 14 residues. The germline V and J ends were trimmed by 3 bases and 1 base, with 10 bases remaining between them. The germline V gene has CDR1 SGHRS and CDR2 YFSETQ. CDR3: CASSSNGGNTEAFF. CDR3 DNA: TGCGCCAGCAGCTCTAACGGGGGGAACACTGAAGCTTTCTTT.

CDR3 in amino acids: CASSLGTRIYEQYF. CDR3 sequence (DNA): TGTGCCAGCAGCTTAGGGACTAGGATCTACGAGCAGTACTTC. J is TRBJ2-7 and V is TRBV7-2; 7 bases are a match to TRBD2. Germline V gives CDR1 SGHTA, CDR2 FQGNSA. V lost 1 base and J lost 3; bases outside the gene matches: 3. The CDR3 runs 14 residues.

The chain carries TRBV9 and TRBJ1-2; D might be TRBD1 (6 bases). V dropped 3 bases and J dropped 11 bases, with 17 bases sitting between them. There are 13 residues in the CDR3. CDR1 is SGDLS and CDR2 is YYNGEE in the germline V gene. As DNA, the CDR3 is TGTGCCAGCAGCGCTGGGGACATGAATCGGTACACCTTC. Encoded protein: CASSAGDMNRYTF.

This sequence joins TRBV2 and TRBJ1-5, with D unresolved. This CDR3 contains 17 residues. From germline, CDR1 is SNHLY and CDR2 FYNNEI. V lost 3 bases and J 1 base, leaving 16 bases between the germline ends. DNA for the CDR3: TGTGCCAGCAGTGAGGGCGGATTCCCGGCCAGCAATCAGCCCCAGCATTTT. This sequence encodes CASSEGGFPASNQPQHF.

This clone was seen only a few times. V and J are TRBV30 and TRBJ1-5; 10 bases fit TRBD1. V shed 2 bases, J shed 3 bases, and the junction held 4 bases outside the gene matches. Germline CDR1 GTSNPN, CDR2 SVGIG (reference sequence). The CDR3 length is 15 residues. This CDR3 reads CAWSRDRGHNQPQHF. The CDR3 DNA reads as TGTGCCTGGAGTCGGGACAGGGGACACAATCAGCCCCAGCATTTT.

V gene TRBV7-9 combines with J gene TRBJ1-3; D unclear. Trimming removed 5 bases at V and 0 bases at J, with 14 bases between. Per the germline V gene, CDR1 is SEHNR and CDR2 is FQNEAQ (reference sequence). The CDR3 covers 16 residues. The CDR3 region is CASSLPYTDSGNTIYF. DNA of the CDR3: TGTGCCAGCAGCCTCCCCTATACAGACTCTGGAAACACCATATATTTT.

The chain is built from TRBV29-1 and TRBJ2-5; D is unclear. The CDR3 covers 11 residues. The V and J ends lost 5 bases and 2 bases respectively, with 6 bases between them. The germline CDR1 and CDR2 sequences are SQVTM and ANQGSEA. CDR3 in amino acids: CSVQRQETQYF. Here the CDR3 DNA reads TGCAGCGTTCAAAGGCAAGAGACCCAGTACTTC.

This sequence joins TRBV18 and TRBJ1-2; 7 bases line up with TRBD1. The V and J ends lost 1 base and 0 bases, in that order; junction bases with no gene match: 8. Germline V gives CDR1 KGHSH, CDR2 LQKENI. The CDR3 totals 17 residues. The CDR3 DNA reads as TGTGCCAGCTCACCACGACAGGGCAACCTTCCTAACTATGGCTACACCTTC. This gives the protein CASSPRQGNLPNYGYTF.

V and J are TRBV7-6 and TRBJ2-5, with D hard to call. This CDR3 has 13 residues. The germline CDR1 and CDR2 sequences are SGHVS and FNYEAQ. V lost 1 base to trimming and J lost 5 bases, with 8 bases between them. The DNA for the CDR3 is TGTGCCAGCAGCTTAGGATTTTTGGAGACCCAGTACTTC. Its protein product is CASSLGFLETQYF.

This chain links TRBV5-1 with TRBJ2-1; 7 bases align to TRBD2. J was trimmed by 7 bases and V by 4 bases; bases with no gene match: 5. The CDR3 spans 13 residues. The V gene's germline CDR1 is SGHRS and CDR2 YFSETQ. CDR3 nucleotide sequence: TGCGCCAGCAGCCGGGACGGGGGGAATGAGCAGTTCTTC. Translation gives CASSRDGGNEQFF. Supplemented by reference TRBV5-1 and TRBJ2-1, the full variable domain reads KAGVTQTPRYLIKTRGQQVTLSCSPISGHRSVSWYQQTPGQGLQFLFEYFSETQRNKGNFPGRFSGRQFSNSRSEMNVSTLELGDSALYLCASSRDGGNEQFFGPGTRLTVL.

The chain joins TRBV11-2 to TRBJ2-7; 8 nucleotides line up with TRBD2. The CDR3 totals 16 residues. V was clipped by 0 bases and J by 9 bases; unmatched bases: 13. Germline lookup yields CDR1 SGHAT and CDR2 FQNNGV. The CDR3 loop is CASSLDLAGTSPRQYF. DNA of the CDR3: TGTGCCAGCAGCTTAGATCTAGCGGGCACCAGTCCTCGGCAGTACTTC.